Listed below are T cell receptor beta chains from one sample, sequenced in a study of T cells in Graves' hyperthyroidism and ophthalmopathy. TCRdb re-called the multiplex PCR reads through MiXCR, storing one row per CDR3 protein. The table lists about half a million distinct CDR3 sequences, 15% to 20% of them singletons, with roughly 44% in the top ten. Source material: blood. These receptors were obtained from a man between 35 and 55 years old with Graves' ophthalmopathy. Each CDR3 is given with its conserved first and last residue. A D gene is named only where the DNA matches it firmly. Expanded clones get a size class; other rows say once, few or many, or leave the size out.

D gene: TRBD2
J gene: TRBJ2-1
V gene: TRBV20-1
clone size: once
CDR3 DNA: TGCAGTGCTAGAGATCAGGGAGGGAGCTCCTACAATGAGCAGTTCTTC
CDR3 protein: CSARDQGGSSYNEQFF

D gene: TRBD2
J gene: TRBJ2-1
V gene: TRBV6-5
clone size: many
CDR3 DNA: TGTGCCAGCAGTTACCGTTGGACTAGCGGCTACAATGAGCAGTTCTTC
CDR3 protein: CASSYRWTSGYNEQFF

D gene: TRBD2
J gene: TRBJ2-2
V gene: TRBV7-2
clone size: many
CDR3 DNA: TGTGCCAGCAGCTTTATCCCTAGCGGGGGAGCCGGGGAGCTGTTTTTT
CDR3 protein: CASSFIPSGGAGELFF

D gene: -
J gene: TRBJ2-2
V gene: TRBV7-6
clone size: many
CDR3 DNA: TGTGCCAGCAGCTTAAGGCGCGCAGCTACCGGGGAGCTGTTTTTT
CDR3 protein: CASSLRRAATGELFF

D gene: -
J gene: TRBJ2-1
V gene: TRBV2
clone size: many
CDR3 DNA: TGTGCCAGCGGGGGGACCTCCTACAATGAGCAGTTCTTC
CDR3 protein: CASGGTSYNEQFF

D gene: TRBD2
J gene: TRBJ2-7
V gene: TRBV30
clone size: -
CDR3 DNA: TGTGCCTGGACCGGGACTAGCGGGTCCTACGAGCAGTACTTC
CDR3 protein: CAWTGTSGSYEQYF

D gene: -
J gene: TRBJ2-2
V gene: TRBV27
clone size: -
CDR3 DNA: TGTGCCAGCAGTTTCAGCGGTCTGACCGGGGAGCTGTTTTTT
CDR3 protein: CASSFSGLTGELFF

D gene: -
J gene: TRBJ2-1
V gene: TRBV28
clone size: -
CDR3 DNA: TGTGCCAGCAGAAAGGGGATCGATGAGCAGTTCTTC
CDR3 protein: CASRKGIDEQFF

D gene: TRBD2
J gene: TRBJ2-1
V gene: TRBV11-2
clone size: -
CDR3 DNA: TGTGCCAGCGCCTTAGCGGGGGGGTCCTACAATGAGCAGTTCTTC
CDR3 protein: CASALAGGSYNEQFF

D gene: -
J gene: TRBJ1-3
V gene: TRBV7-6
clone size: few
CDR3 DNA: TGTGCCAGCAGCTTAACGGTCCGGGGAAACACCATATATTTT
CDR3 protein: CASSLTVRGNTIYF

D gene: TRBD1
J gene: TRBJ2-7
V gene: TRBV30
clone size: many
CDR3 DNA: TGTGCCTGGAGGGGACAGTTGAAGGCCTACGAGCAGTACTTC
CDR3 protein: CAWRGQLKAYEQYF

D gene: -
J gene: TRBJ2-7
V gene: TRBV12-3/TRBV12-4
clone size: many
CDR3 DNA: TGTGCCAGCAGTTTAATGTTCGGAGGATCGTACTTC
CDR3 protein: CASSLMFGGSYF

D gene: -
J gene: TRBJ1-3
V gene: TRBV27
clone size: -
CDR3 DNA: TGTGCCTCTCATCCGGGGACCGCACACGGGGGAAACACCATATATTTT
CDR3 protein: CASHPGTAHGGNTIYF

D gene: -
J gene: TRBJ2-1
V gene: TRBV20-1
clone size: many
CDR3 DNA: TGCAGTGCCGTGATCTCCTACAATGAGCAGTTCTTC
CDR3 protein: CSAVISYNEQFF

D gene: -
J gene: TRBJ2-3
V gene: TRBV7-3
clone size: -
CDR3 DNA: TGTGCCAGCAGCTTAGCGGGCATCACAGATACGCAGTATTTT
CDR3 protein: CASSLAGITDTQYF

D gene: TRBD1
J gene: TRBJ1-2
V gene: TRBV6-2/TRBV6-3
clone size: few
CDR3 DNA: TGTGCCAGCAGTTATCCCGGGACAGCTAACTATGGCTACACCTTC
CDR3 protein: CASSYPGTANYGYTF

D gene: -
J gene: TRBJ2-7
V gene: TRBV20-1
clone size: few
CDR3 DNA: TGCAGTGCTAGAGGACGGGGCAGGGGCTTGGAGCAGTACTTC
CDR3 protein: CSARGRGRGLEQYF

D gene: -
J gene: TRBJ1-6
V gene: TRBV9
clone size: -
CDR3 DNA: TGTGCCAGCAGCGTAAGATGGGATTCACCCCTCCACTTT
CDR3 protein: CASSVRWDSPLHF

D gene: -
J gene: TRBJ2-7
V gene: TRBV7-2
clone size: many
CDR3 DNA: TGTGCCAGCAGCCCCATGACAGCCTCCTACGAGCAGTACTTC
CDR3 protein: CASSPMTASYEQYF

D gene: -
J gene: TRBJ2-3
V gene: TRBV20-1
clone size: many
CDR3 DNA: TGCAGTGCTAGATTGGGGAACAGGGATACGCAGTATTTT
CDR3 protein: CSARLGNRDTQYF

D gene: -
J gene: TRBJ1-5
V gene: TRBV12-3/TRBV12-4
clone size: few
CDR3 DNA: TGTGCCAGCAGCCCAACCCCTCGTGGCCCTGGCAATCAGCCCCAGCATTTT
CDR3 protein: CASSPTPRGPGNQPQHF

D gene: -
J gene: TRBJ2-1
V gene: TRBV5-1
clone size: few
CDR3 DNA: TGCGCCAGCAGCTTGGGTAGCGGCGGGGTCTGGGATGAGCAGTTCTTC
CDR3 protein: CASSLGSGGVWDEQFF